Here is one TCR beta chain with its context. In the study's own analysis: By means of reference gene primer amplification, nucleated cell counts were estimated. This table comes from immunoSEQ multiplex PCR, and its TCRdb copy is limited to in-frame clones, with some not included. That table is the source of V, J and clone size, and D and trimming were worked out from the DNA. Among approximately 270,000 clones listed, roughly 86% were seen once. This record belongs to a study of blood T cell repertoires in COVID-19. Study-wide background: Samples representing acute and convalescent COVID-19 were sourced from the United States, Italy and Spain. From T cells, B-cell-depleted T cells, or PBMCs came the material, which was cDNA or gDNA.

The V gene end was trimmed by 3 bases and the J gene end by 8 bases; junction bases not matched to a gene: 6. In germline, CDR1 is WSHSY, CDR2 SAAADI. The CDR3 runs 13 residues. The specimen was peripheral blood. This TCR derives from a man aged 40-50 years with active or convalescent COVID-19. The chain couples TRBV10-2 to TRBJ1-2; 7 bases line up with TRBD1. CDR3 amino acids: CASSDDRVGGYTF. CDR3 nucleotide sequence: TGCGCCAGCAGTGACGACAGGGTTGGCGGCTACACCTTC.